This entry features one T cell receptor (beta chain) sequence. The record originates from a study of control samples from healthy donors and cancer patients. Measured with immunoSEQ multiplex PCR; TCRdb has only the in-frame clones, and not every one. This table holds about 120,000 clones, 80% to 95% found once. Material: blood. The TCR originated in a man younger than 30 in good health.

The CDR3 region is CASSYAQWGSQPQHF. Here the CDR3 DNA reads TGTGCCAGCAGTTACGCACAATGGGGGTCTCAGCCCCAGCATTTT. V is TRBV6-6 and J is TRBJ1-5; a weak D match, TRBD1 (5 bases). The V end was cut by 2 bases, the J end by 6 bases, with 14 bases between. Germline-derived CDR1 and CDR2 are MNHNY and SVGAGI (reference sequence). This CDR3 has 15 residues.